The present TCR beta chain was sequenced within a study of blood T cell repertoires in COVID-19. Study-wide context: There were acute and convalescent COVID-19 samples, and they came from the United States, Italy and Spain. Nucleic acid was either cDNA or gDNA, and it came from T cells, B-cell-depleted T cells, or PBMCs.

TCRdb's copy holds only in-frame clones and misses some; the assay was immunoSEQ multiplex PCR. Of 78,000 or so clones listed, roughly 84% are singletons. The sample comprised peripheral blood. The receptor comes from a woman aged 60-75 years with acute or convalescent COVID-19.

CDR3: CATSRDRLNYGYTF. DNA for the CDR3: TGTGCCACCAGCCGGGACAGGCTCAACTATGGCTACACCTTC. The chain joins TRBV15 to TRBJ1-2; 8 bases map to TRBD1. The CDR3 runs 14 residues. With 5 bases clipped from V and 2 bases from J, the junction kept 4 bases outside the gene matches. CDR1 is LNHNV, CDR2 YYDKDF, per germline (reference sequence).